The 25 T cell receptor beta chains below all came from one sample that was sequenced in a study of T cell responses to AZD1222 COVID-19 vaccine. TCRdb keeps only in-frame clones here, not all; method: immunoSEQ multiplex PCR. The sample gives 150,000 to 250,000 clones, approximately 90% of which show up once; 3% to 4% is in the top ten. The source was peripheral blood, collected 28 days after the second AZD1222 dose. The receptors were gathered from an adult who received the AZD1222 COVID-19 vaccine.

This chain uses TRBV3-1 (or the pseudogene TRBV3-2) with TRBJ2-2; 11 nucleotides align to TRBD2. From germline, CDR1 is LGHDT and CDR2 YNNKEL (reference sequence). The CDR3 extends over 17 amino acids. V shed 2 bases, J shed 4 bases, and the junction held 6 bases outside the gene matches. The CDR3 DNA sequence: TGTGCCAGCAGCCAACCTCCTAGCGGGAGGAGCACCGGGGAGCTGTTTTTT. Translating gives CASSQPPSGRSTGELFF.

The V and J genes are TRBV12-5 and TRBJ2-7; D unclear. V gave up 5 bases and J gave up 3 bases, with 11 bases separating them. The CDR3 contains 13 residues. Germline assignment: CDR1 LGHNT and CDR2 FRNRAP. CDR3 loop: CASGIGRSYEQYF. The CDR3 DNA reads TGTGCTAGTGGTATCGGACGGAGCTACGAGCAGTACTTC.

The chain links TRBV28 to TRBJ1-5; D is possibly TRBD1 (6 bases). Germline assignment: CDR1 MDHEN and CDR2 SYDVKM. This CDR3 comprises 18 residues. V gave up 3 bases and J gave up 0 bases, with 18 bases separating them. The DNA for the CDR3 is TGTGCCAGCAGTTTGTGGCAGGGGATCGGATATAGCAATCAGCCCCAGCATTTT. Translation gives CASSLWQGIGYSNQPQHF.

Written as DNA, the CDR3 is TGTGCCAGCAGTGTGAAGGACAGGGGACAGCCCCAGCATTTT. Its translation is CASSVKDRGQPQHF. This sequence joins TRBV2 and TRBJ1-5; 9 nucleotides line up with TRBD1. The CDR3 has 14 amino acids. From germline, CDR1 is SNHLY and CDR2 FYNNEI. Trimming took 4 bases from V and 7 from J; bases not matched to a gene: 5.

The count of this clone is one. The chain uses TRBV11-3 and TRBJ1-1, with 9 bases aligning to TRBD1. V shed 1 base, J shed 6 bases, and the junction held 9 bases outside the gene matches. Germline lookup yields CDR1 SGHNT and CDR2 YENEEA. This CDR3 is 16 amino acids long. The CDR3 reads CASSLGQGEPRAEAFF. For the CDR3, the DNA is TGTGCCAGCAGCTTAGGACAGGGGGAACCGAGGGCTGAAGCTTTCTTT.

The gene calls are TRBV12-5 and TRBJ1-6, with D unclear. Trimming stripped 0 bases from V and 0 bases from J, with 12 bases between. In germline, CDR1 is LGHNT, CDR2 FRNRAP. This CDR3 has 18 amino acids. CDR3 residues: CASGLVLRRSSYNSPLHF. As DNA, the CDR3 is TGTGCTAGTGGTTTGGTACTGAGACGGAGCTCCTATAATTCACCCCTCCACTTT. The variable domain in full, with the rest retrieved from reference TRBV12-5 and TRBJ1-6, is DARVTQTPRHKVTEMGQEVTMRCQPILGHNTVFWYRQTMMQGLELLAYFRNRAPLDDSGMPKDRFSAEMPDATLATLKIQPSEPRDSAVYFCASGLVLRRSSYNSPLHFGNGTRLTVT.

In its sample, this clone was seen a few times. The V and J genes are TRBV27 and TRBJ2-7; a possible D gene is TRBD1 (6 bases). The CDR3 consists of 14 residues. Trimming pared 8 bases from V and 1 base from J, leaving 15 bases between. From germline, CDR1 is MNHEY and CDR2 SMNVEV (reference sequence). Here the CDR3 DNA reads TGTGCCAGCGGTAGACAGGACGGATCCTACGAGCAGTACTTC. It translates to CASGRQDGSYEQYF.

The gene calls are TRBV7-2 and TRBJ1-5; no firm D call. From germline, CDR1 is SGHTA and CDR2 FQGNSA. V dropped 0 bases and J dropped 3 bases, with 9 bases sitting between them. The CDR3 contains 15 residues. The CDR3 bases are TGTGCCAGCAGCTTAGCTGGGCGGTCCAATCAGCCCCAGCATTTT. Translating it yields CASSLAGRSNQPQHF.

This clone occurred a few times. This chain uses TRBV27 with TRBJ2-2; 7 bases are shared with TRBD2. The V and J ends lost 6 bases and 7 bases, in that order; junction bases with no gene match: 14. The CDR3 has 16 residues. From germline, CDR1 is MNHEY and CDR2 SMNVEV (reference sequence). CDR3 sequence reads: CASRASGSSPGGELFF. For the CDR3, the DNA is TGTGCCAGCAGGGCTAGCGGAAGCTCCCCGGGCGGGGAGCTGTTTTTT.

The chain carries TRBV9 and TRBJ2-2; perhaps TRBD1 as D (5 bases). CDR1 is SGDLS and CDR2 is YYNGEE in the germline V gene. This CDR3 region has 17 residues. The V gene lost 0 bases and the J gene lost 4 bases, with 16 bases spanning the gap. The CDR3 coding sequence is TGTGCCAGCAGCGTAGGGGGCACCCTAAGTTCCACCGGGGAGCTGTTTTTT. This codes for CASSVGGTLSSTGELFF.

The chain combines TRBV10-3 with TRBJ1-5; 12 nucleotides line up with TRBD1. Trimming cost V 8 bases and J 4 bases; bases outside gene matches: 9. The length of the CDR3 is 16 residues. From germline, CDR1 is ENHRY and CDR2 SYGVKD. DNA of the CDR3: TGTGCCATCCAAAGCACGGGACAGGGGGCGAATCAGCCCCAGCATTTT. Its protein product is CAIQSTGQGANQPQHF.

J is TRBJ1-1 and V is TRBV27, with a tentative D call TRBD1 (5 bases). V lost 8 bases, J lost 0 bases, and 13 bases lay in between. The V gene's germline CDR1 is MNHEY and CDR2 SMNVEV (reference sequence). The length of the CDR3 is 14 residues. CDR3 nucleotides: TGTGCCAGCGGTCTCAGGGACGTGAACACTGAAGCTTTCTTT. As protein: CASGLRDVNTEAFF.

The V call is TRBV18, the J call TRBJ2-2; D perhaps matches TRBD1 (6 bases). CDR3 length equals 14 residues. With 0 bases removed from V and 6 bases from J, the gap between germline ends came to 8 bases. The V gene's germline CDR1 is KGHSH and CDR2 LQKENI. The CDR3 here is CASSPPQGSGELFF. The CDR3 coding sequence is TGTGCCAGCTCACCACCGCAGGGGTCCGGGGAGCTGTTTTTT.

This chain uses TRBV29-1 with TRBJ1-3; D gene unclear. Trimming took 4 bases from V and 0 from J, leaving 7 bases between them. This CDR3 contains 13 residues. Germline CDR1 SQVTM, CDR2 ANQGSEA. The CDR3 DNA reads as TGCAGCGTTGCGCGAGGCTCTGGAAACACCATATATTTT. Translated, it gives CSVARGSGNTIYF.

The rearrangement joins TRBV5-1 to TRBJ1-1; 8 nucleotides align to TRBD1. Germline V gene sequence: CDR1 SGHRS, CDR2 YFSETQ. J gave up 4 bases and V 4 bases, and 6 bases lay outside the gene matches. The CDR3 is made up of 14 amino acids. The CDR3 DNA reads as TGCGCCAGCAGCGCAGGACAGGGTGGCACTGAAGCTTTCTTT. It specifies CASSAGQGGTEAFF.

The chain is built from TRBV7-2 and TRBJ1-3, with D tentatively TRBD1 (5 bases). Trimming stripped 5 bases from V and 1 base from J, with 9 bases between. The CDR3 length is 14 residues. Germline assignment: CDR1 SGHTA and CDR2 FQGNSA. The CDR3 DNA follows: TGTGCCAGCAGCGTGGGGGGTTCTGGAAACACCATATATTTT. Translation gives CASSVGGSGNTIYF.

The chain uses TRBV5-1 and TRBJ2-5, with D perhaps being TRBD1 or TRBD2 (5 bases each). Germline-derived CDR1 and CDR2 are SGHRS and YFSETQ. CDR3 length: 15 residues. Trimming took off 4 bases at V and 2 bases at J, with 15 bases between the two ends. Written as DNA, the CDR3 is TGCGCCAGCAGCAACCGGGACGGATCACAAGAGACCCAGTACTTC. It yields the protein CASSNRDGSQETQYF.

The chain is built from TRBV30 and TRBJ2-1; TRBD2 agrees at 9 bases. The CDR3 totals 15 residues. CDR1 GTSNPN and CDR2 SVGIG come from the germline V gene (reference sequence). The ends lost 0 bases at V and 3 bases at J; junction bases unmatched: 3. CDR3 nucleotides: TGTGCCTGGAGTGTACTTAGCGGGGGCTACAATGAGCAGTTCTTC. This translates into CAWSVLSGGYNEQFF.

The genes are TRBV27 and TRBJ2-2; TRBD1 agrees at 8 bases. V was clipped by 7 bases and J by 3 bases; unmatched bases: 4. The CDR3 covers 14 residues. Per germline, CDR1 MNHEY and CDR2 SMNVEV (reference sequence). Here the CDR3 DNA reads TGTGCCAGCACCGGACAGGGTTACACCGGGGAGCTGTTTTTT. Its protein product is CASTGQGYTGELFF.

This chain joins TRBV11-2 and TRBJ2-6; 11 bases line up with TRBD1. The V gene end was trimmed by 4 bases and the J gene end by 2 bases; junction bases not matched to a gene: 4. CDR1 is SGHAT and CDR2 is FQNNGV in the germline V gene. The CDR3 loop spans 17 amino acids. Here the CDR3 reads CASSSGQGATGANVLTF. Written as DNA, the CDR3 is TGTGCCAGCAGCTCCGGACAGGGGGCAACTGGGGCCAACGTCCTGACTTTC.

V usage is TRBV27 and J usage is TRBJ2-1; 10 nucleotides agree with TRBD2. V was clipped by 1 base and J by 8 bases; unmatched bases: 17. The CDR3 is made up of 19 amino acids. In germline, CDR1 is MNHEY, CDR2 SMNVEV (reference sequence). In DNA form, the CDR3 reads TGTGCCAGCAGTTTATTTTCTTCTGAAGGAGCGGGAGGGCCACATGAGCAGTTCTTC. The encoded protein is CASSLFSSEGAGGPHEQFF.

The chain uses TRBV6-5 and TRBJ1-4; no firm D call. Germline V gene lookup returns CDR1 MNHEY and CDR2 SVGAGI. Trimming pared 4 bases from V and 11 bases from J, leaving 14 bases between. CDR3 length: 13 amino acids. CDR3 residues: CASSSSGVWKLFF. CDR3 in DNA: TGTGCCAGCAGTTCCTCTGGGGTCTGGAAACTGTTTTTT.

V usage is TRBV4-3 and J usage is TRBJ2-1, with 8 bases fitting TRBD2. Germline CDR1 reads LGHNA; CDR2 reads YSLEER. This CDR3 has 15 residues. Trimming at V came to 1 base and at J to 4 bases, leaving 3 bases not matched to a gene. CDR3 sequence reads: CASSQALAGYNEQFF. CDR3 DNA sequence: TGCGCCAGCAGCCAAGCTCTAGCGGGTTACAATGAGCAGTTCTTC.

The gene calls are TRBV7-9 and TRBJ1-2; 7 bases agree with TRBD1. This CDR3 comprises 14 residues. Germline lookup yields CDR1 SEHNR and CDR2 FQNEAQ (reference sequence). J gave up 4 bases and V 5 bases, and 7 bases lay outside the gene matches. The CDR3 nucleotides are TGTGCCAGCAGCAGAAGGGACAGACCCTATGGCTACACCTTC. Its translation is CASSRRDRPYGYTF. The full variable domain, its missing parts supplied by reference TRBV7-9 and TRBJ1-2, is DTGVSQNPRHKITKRGQNVTFRCDPISEHNRLYWYRQTLGQGPEFLTYFQNEAQLEKSRLLSDRFSAERPKGSFSTLEIQRTEQGDSAMYLCASSRRDRPYGYTFGSGTRLTVV.

The chain couples TRBV6-5 to TRBJ1-4, with a tentative D call TRBD1 (5 bases). The ends were cut back, 2 bases at V and 6 bases at J, with 13 bases in the middle. CDR1 and CDR2 from the germline V gene are MNHEY and SVGAGI. The CDR3 loop spans 15 amino acids. The CDR3 DNA is TGTGCCAGCAGTTACAGAGGCAGGGCATATGAAAAACTGTTTTTT. Amino acids: CASSYRGRAYEKLFF.